The following is a TCR beta chain sequence with its context. The germline V gene has CDR1 SNHLY and CDR2 FYNNEI. The CDR3 is 15 residues long. Trimming at V came to 6 bases and at J to 3 bases, leaving 3 bases not matched to a gene. This record belongs to a study of OX40 agonist ivuxolimab in advanced cancers. Measured with immunoSEQ multiplex PCR; TCRdb has only the in-frame clones, and not every one. The sample includes some 70,000 clones, 80% of them seen just once. Here the sequenced sample was CD4+ or CD8+ T cells sorted from blood, taken in a trial of the OX40 agonist ivuxolimab. This receptor was obtained from an adult with an advanced solid tumor such as melanoma, head and neck, liver or kidney cancer. The chain uses TRBV2 and TRBJ2-3; 13 bases are a match to TRBD2. CDR3 sequence: CASRRTSGGTDTQYF. The CDR3 DNA follows: TGTGCCAGCAGGCGGACTAGCGGGGGAACAGATACGCAGTATTTT.